This T cell receptor (beta chain) was identified in a study of cytomegalovirus exposure and HLA in healthy donors. With 60 Vbeta and 13 Jbeta primers, the PCR was carried out. Clones were sequenced by immunoSEQ multiplex PCR, and TCRdb holds only the in-frame ones, with some missing. The sample consists of tens of thousands of clones, 81% of them appearing once. The CDR3 loop spans 12 amino acids. V lost 4 bases, J lost 13 bases, and 15 bases lay in between. CDR1 is SGHDT, CDR2 YYEEEE, per germline. The receptor comes from a girl aged 2 to 10 in good health and CMV-seropositive. Material for sequencing was PBMCs. This chain uses TRBV5-6 with TRBJ2-1; perhaps TRBD2 as D (5 bases). The CDR3 loop reads CASSVDYSEQFF. In nucleotides, the CDR3 is TGTGCCAGCAGCGTCGACTATTCGGAACAGTTCTTC.